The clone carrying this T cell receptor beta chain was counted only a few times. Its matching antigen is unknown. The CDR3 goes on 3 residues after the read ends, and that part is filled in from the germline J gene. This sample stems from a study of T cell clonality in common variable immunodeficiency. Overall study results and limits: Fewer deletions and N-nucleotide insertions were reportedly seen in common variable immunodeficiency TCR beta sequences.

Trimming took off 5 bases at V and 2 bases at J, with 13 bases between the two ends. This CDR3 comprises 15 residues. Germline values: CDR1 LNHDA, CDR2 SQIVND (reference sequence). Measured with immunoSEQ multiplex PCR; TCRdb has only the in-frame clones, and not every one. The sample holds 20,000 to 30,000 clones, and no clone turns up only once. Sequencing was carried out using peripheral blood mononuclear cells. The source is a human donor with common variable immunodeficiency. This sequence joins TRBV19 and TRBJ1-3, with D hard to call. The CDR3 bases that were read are TGTGCCAGTAGTCCCCGTGAGGCTCCTGGAAACACC. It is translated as CASSPREAPGNT. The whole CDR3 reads CASSPREAPGNTIYF.